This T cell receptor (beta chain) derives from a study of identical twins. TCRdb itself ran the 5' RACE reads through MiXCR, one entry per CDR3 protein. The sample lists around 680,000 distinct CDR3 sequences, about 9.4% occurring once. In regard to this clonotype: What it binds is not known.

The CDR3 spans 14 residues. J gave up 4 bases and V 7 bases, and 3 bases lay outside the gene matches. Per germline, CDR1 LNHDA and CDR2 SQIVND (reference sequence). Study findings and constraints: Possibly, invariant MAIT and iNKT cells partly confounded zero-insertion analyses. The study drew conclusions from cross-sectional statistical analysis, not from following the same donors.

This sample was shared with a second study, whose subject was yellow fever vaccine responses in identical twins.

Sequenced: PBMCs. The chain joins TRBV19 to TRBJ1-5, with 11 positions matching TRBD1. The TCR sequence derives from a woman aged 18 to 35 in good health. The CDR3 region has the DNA TGTGCCAGTAAAGGGACAGGGGGAAATCAGCCCCAGCATTTT. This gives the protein CASKGTGGNQPQHF.